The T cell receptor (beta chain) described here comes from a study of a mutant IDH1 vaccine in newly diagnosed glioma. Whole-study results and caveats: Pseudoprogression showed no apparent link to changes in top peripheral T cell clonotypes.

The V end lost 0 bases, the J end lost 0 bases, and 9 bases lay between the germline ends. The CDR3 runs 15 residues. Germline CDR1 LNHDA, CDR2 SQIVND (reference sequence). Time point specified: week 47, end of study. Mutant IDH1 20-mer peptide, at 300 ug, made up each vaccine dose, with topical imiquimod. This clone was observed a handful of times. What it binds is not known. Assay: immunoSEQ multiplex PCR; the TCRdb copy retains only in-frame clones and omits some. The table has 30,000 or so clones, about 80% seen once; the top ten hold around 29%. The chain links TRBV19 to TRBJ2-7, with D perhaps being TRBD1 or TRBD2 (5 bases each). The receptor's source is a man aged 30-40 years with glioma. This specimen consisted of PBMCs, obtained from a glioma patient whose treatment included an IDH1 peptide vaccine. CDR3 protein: CASSIEGTSSYEQYF. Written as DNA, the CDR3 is TGTGCCAGTAGTATAGAGGGGACGAGCTCCTACGAGCAGTACTTC.